This paragraph reports one T cell receptor beta chain. The CDR3 is 16 amino acids. Germline assignment: CDR1 ENHRY and CDR2 SYGVKD. V gave up 10 bases and J gave up 2 bases; unmatched junction bases: 10. The data stem from a study of shared T cell receptors in the human thymus. This table comes from immunoSEQ multiplex PCR, and its TCRdb copy is limited to in-frame clones, with some not included. This table holds some 700,000 clones, 70% to 90% found once. In addition, the sample was reused for a study of human thymus T cells. That investigation notes: The donor group consisted of healthy Finnish infants who were having corrective surgery for congenital heart defects. Resections from corrective heart surgery provided thymus tissue. Both thymic and peripheral blood repertoires showed apparently biased V and J usage. There were highly overlapping thymic repertoires among unrelated individuals, as related research reported.

Sample: thymocytes. The chain is built from TRBV10-3 and TRBJ2-3; 12 nucleotides align to TRBD2. This sequence originates from a girl under three years old with a congenital heart defect. CDR3 residues: CATSTGLAGTTDTQYF. As DNA, the CDR3 is TGTGCCACCTCTACGGGACTAGCGGGTACCACAGATACGCAGTATTTT.